This TCR beta chain was recorded in a study of spatial heterogeneity in lung cancer. Study as a whole: An average of more than ten raw reads was observed per unique TCR and UMI combination. General study points: Tracking of ubiquitous and regional nonsynonymous mutations by counts of ubiquitous and regional expanded TCRs, respectively, was seen. Alpha chain coverage of tumor T cells was estimated at approximately 7%, and beta chain coverage at approximately 13%. Mutation tallies in tumors tracked expanded intratumoral alpha and beta TCR counts.

Trimming cost V 3 bases and J 4 bases, with 9 bases left between them. Germline CDR1 and CDR2: MDHEN and SYDVKM. The CDR3 extends over 13 amino acids. The time point here: sample taken at primary tumor resection. Donation came from over 60 patients with untreated early-stage non-small cell lung cancer. TCRdb passed the 5' RACE reads through MiXCR, listing each CDR3 protein once. This sample has roughly 5,000 distinct CDR3 sequences, with roughly 23% found just once. This clonotype was detected a few times. Its antigen is still unknown. This specimen was lung tumor tissue, taken at surgery. This sequence joins TRBV28 and TRBJ1-1; D ambiguous. The sequence was collected from a male donor with early-stage non-small cell lung cancer. The CDR3 here is CASSFDGLTEAFF. The DNA of the CDR3 is TGTGCCAGCAGTTTTGACGGGCTCACTGAAGCTTTCTTT.